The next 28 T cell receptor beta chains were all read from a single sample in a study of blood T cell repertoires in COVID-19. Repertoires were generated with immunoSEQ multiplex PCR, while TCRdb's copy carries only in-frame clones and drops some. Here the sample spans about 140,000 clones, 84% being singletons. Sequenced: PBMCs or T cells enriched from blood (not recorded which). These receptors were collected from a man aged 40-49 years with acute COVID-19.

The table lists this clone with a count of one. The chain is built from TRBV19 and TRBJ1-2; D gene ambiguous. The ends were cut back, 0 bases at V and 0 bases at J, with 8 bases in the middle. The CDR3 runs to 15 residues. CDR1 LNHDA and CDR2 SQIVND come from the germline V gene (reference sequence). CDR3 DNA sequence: TGTGCCAGTAGTATAGACGCGAAAGCTAACTATGGCTACACCTTC. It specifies CASSIDAKANYGYTF.

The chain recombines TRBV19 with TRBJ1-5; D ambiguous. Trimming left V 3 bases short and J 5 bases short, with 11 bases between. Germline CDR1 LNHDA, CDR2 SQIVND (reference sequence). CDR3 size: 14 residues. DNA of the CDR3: TGTGCCAGTAGTATCGCGGGGAGGTATCAGCCCCAGCATTTT. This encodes CASSIAGRYQPQHF.

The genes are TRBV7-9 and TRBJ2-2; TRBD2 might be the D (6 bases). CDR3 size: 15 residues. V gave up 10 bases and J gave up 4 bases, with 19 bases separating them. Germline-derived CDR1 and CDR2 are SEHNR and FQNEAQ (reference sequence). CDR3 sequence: CATLGGAQLTGELFF. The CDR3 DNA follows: TGTGCCACTTTAGGAGGGGCTCAACTCACCGGGGAGCTGTTTTTT. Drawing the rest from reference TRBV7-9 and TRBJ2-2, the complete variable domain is DTGVSQNPRHKITKRGQNVTFRCDPISEHNRLYWYRQTLGQGPEFLTYFQNEAQLEKSRLLSDRFSAERPKGSFSTLEIQRTEQGDSAMYLCATLGGAQLTGELFFGEGSRLTVL.

CDR3 sequence reads: CASKELAGYNEQFF. Written as DNA, the CDR3 is TGTGCCAGCAAGGAACTAGCGGGCTACAATGAGCAGTTCTTC. The chain combines TRBV2 with TRBJ2-1, with 9 bases lining up with TRBD2. Germline V gene data show CDR1 as SNHLY and CDR2 as FYNNEI. The CDR3 consists of 14 residues. The V and J ends lost 7 bases and 3 bases, in that order; junction bases with no gene match: 4.

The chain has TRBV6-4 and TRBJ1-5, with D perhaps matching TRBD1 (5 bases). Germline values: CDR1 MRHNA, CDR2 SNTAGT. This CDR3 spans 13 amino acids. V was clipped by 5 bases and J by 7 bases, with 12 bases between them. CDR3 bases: TGTGCCAGCAGTTTTGGGGCAGGCCAGCCCCAGCATTTT. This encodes CASSFGAGQPQHF.

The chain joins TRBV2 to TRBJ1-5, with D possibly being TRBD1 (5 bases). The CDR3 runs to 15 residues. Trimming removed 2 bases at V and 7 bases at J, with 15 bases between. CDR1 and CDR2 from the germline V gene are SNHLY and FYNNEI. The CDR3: CASSEFKGIGQPQHF. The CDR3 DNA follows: TGTGCCAGCAGTGAATTTAAGGGGATCGGCCAGCCCCAGCATTTT. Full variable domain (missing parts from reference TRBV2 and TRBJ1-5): EPEVTQTPSHQVTQMGQEVILRCVPISNHLYFYWYRQILGQKVEFLVSFYNNEISEKSEIFDDQFSVERPDGSNFTLKIRSTKLEDSAMYFCASSEFKGIGQPQHFGDGTRLSIL.

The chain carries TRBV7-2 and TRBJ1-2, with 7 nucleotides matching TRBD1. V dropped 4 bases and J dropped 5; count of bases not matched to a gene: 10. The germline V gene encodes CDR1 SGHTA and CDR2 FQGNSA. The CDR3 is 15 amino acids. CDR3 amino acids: CASSYLPGQSYGYTF. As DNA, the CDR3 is TGTGCCAGCAGCTATTTACCGGGACAGTCTTATGGCTACACCTTC.

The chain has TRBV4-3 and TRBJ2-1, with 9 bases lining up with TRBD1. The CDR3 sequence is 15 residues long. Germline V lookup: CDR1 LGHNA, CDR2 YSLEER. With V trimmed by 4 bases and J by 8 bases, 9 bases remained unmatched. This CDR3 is CASSPGTGTVHEQFF. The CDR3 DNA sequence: TGCGCCAGCAGCCCCGGGACAGGGACCGTCCATGAGCAGTTCTTC.

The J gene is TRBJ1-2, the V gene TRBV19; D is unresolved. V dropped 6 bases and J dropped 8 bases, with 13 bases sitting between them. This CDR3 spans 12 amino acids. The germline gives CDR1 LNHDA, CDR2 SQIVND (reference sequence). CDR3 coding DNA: TGTGCCAGTAGAGGTACGGGTAGGGGCTACACCTTC. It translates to CASRGTGRGYTF.

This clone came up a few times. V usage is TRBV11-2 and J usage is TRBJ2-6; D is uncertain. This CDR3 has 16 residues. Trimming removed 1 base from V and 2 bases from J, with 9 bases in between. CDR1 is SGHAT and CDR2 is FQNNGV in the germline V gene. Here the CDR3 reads CASSLGPSPGANVLTF. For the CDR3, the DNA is TGTGCCAGCAGCTTAGGTCCGTCTCCTGGGGCCAACGTCCTGACTTTC.

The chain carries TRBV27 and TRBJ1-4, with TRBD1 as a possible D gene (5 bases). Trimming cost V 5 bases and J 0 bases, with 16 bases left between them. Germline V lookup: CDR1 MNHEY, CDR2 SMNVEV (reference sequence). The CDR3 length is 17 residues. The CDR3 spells CASSPGAPRPTNEKLFF. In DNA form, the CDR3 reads TGTGCCAGCAGTCCTGGGGCGCCTCGGCCAACTAATGAAAAACTGTTTTTT.

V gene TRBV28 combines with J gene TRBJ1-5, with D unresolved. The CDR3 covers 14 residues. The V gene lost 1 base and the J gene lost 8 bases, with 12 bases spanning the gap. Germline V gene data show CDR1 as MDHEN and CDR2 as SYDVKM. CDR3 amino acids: CASSLSEEGEPQHF. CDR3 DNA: TGTGCCAGCAGTTTATCCGAGGAGGGAGAGCCCCAGCATTTT.

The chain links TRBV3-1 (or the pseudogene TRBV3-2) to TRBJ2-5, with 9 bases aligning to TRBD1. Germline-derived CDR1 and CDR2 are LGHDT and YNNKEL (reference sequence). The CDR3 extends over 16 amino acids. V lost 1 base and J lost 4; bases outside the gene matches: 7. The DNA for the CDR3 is TGTGCCAGCAGCCAAGGAAAGACAGGGGGGGTAGAGACCCAGTACTTC. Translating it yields CASSQGKTGGVETQYF.

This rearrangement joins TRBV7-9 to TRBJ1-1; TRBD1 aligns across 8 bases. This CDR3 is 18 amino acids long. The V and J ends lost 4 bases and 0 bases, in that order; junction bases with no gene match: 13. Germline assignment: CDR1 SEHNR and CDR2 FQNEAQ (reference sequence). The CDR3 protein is CASSSDPGTGNMNTEAFF. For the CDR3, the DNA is TGTGCCAGCAGCTCTGATCCCGGGACAGGAAACATGAACACTGAAGCTTTCTTT.

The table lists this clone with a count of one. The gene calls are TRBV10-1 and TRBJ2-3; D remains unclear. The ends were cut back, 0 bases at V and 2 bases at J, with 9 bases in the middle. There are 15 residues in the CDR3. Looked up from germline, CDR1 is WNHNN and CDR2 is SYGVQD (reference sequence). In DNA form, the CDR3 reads TGCGCCAGCAGTGAGTCCAACTTGTTCACAGATACGCAGTATTTT. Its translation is CASSESNLFTDTQYF.

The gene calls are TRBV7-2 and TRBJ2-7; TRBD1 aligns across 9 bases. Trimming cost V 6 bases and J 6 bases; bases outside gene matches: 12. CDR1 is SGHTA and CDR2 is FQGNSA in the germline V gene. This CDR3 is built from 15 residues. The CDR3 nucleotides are TGTGCCAGCAGTCTACAGGGGGCGGCTGGCGGCGAGCAGTACTTC. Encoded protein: CASSLQGAAGGEQYF.

The CDR3: CASSETWGVSYEQYF. CDR3 nucleotides: TGTGCCAGCAGTGAAACGTGGGGGGTCTCCTACGAGCAGTACTTC. The chain joins TRBV6-1 to TRBJ2-7, with a possible D match to TRBD2 (6 bases). The ends were cut back, 2 bases at V and 0 bases at J, with 11 bases in the middle. CDR3 length: 15 residues. CDR1 and CDR2 (germline): MNHNS, SASEGT.

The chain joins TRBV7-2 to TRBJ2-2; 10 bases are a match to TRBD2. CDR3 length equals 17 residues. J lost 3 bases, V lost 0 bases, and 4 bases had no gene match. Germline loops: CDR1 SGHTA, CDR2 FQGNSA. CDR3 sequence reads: CASSLASGRTDTGELFF. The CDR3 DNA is TGTGCCAGCAGCTTAGCTAGCGGGAGGACAGACACCGGGGAGCTGTTTTTT.

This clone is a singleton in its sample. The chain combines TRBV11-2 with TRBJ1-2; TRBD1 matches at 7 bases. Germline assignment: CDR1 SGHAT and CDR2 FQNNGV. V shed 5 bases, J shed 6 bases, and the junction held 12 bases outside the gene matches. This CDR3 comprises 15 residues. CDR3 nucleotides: TGTGCCAGCAGCGGATACAGGGGCGGAGGGCATGGCTACACCTTC. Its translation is CASSGYRGGGHGYTF.

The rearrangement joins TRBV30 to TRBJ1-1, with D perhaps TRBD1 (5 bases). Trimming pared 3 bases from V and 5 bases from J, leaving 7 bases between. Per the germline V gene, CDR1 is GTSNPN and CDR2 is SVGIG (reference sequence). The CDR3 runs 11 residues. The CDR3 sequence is CAWSRETEAFF. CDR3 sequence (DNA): TGTGCCTGGAGCAGGGAAACTGAAGCTTTCTTT.

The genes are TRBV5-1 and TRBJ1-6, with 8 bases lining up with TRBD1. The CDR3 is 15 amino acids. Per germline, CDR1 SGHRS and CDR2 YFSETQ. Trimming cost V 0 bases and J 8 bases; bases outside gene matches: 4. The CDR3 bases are TGCGCCAGCAGCTTGGGACAGGGGACGGATTCACCCCTCCACTTT. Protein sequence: CASSLGQGTDSPLHF.

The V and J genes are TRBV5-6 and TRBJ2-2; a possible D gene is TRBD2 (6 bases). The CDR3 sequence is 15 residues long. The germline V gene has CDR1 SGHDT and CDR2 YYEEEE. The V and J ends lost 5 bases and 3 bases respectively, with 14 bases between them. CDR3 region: CASSSGTGDTGELFF. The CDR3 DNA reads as TGTGCCAGCAGTTCCGGGACGGGAGACACCGGGGAGCTGTTTTTT.

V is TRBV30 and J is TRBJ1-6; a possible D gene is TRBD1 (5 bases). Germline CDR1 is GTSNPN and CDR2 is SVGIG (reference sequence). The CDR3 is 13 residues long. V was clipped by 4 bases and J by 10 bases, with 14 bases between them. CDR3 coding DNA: TGTGCCTGGACCCGCGGGGGTGGATCACCCCTCCACTTT. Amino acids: CAWTRGGGSPLHF.

This CDR3 reads CASRRGGGEANVLTF. The CDR3 region has the DNA TGTGCCAGCAGACGTGGGGGGGGAGAGGCCAACGTCCTGACTTTC. V is TRBV28 and J is TRBJ2-6, with TRBD2 matching over 7 bases. CDR1 and CDR2 (germline): MDHEN, SYDVKM. V lost 6 bases, J lost 6 bases, and 8 bases stayed unmatched. This CDR3 is 15 amino acids long. Using reference TRBV28 and TRBJ2-6 for the parts outside the CDR3, the full variable domain is DVKVTQSSRYLVKRTGEKVFLECVQDMDHENMFWYRQDPGLGLRLIYFSYDVKMKEKGDIPEGYSVSREKKERFSLILESASTNQTSMYLCASRRGGGEANVLTFGAGSRLTVL.

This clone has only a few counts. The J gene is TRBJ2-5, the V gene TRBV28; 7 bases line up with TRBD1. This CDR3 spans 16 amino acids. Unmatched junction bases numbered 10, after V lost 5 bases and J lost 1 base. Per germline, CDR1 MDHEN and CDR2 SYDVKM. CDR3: CASSPPRQGTQETQYF. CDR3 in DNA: TGTGCCAGCAGTCCTCCCCGACAGGGTACCCAAGAGACCCAGTACTTC. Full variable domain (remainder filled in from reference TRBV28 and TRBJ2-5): DVKVTQSSRYLVKRTGEKVFLECVQDMDHENMFWYRQDPGLGLRLIYFSYDVKMKEKGDIPEGYSVSREKKERFSLILESASTNQTSMYLCASSPPRQGTQETQYFGPGTRLLVL.

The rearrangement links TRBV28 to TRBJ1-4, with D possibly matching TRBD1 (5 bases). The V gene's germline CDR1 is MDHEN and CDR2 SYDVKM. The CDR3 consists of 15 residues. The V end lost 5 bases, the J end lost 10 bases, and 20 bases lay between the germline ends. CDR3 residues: CASSSPGLEVAKLFF. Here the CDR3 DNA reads TGTGCCAGCAGTAGCCCGGGACTCGAGGTGGCAAAACTGTTTTTT.

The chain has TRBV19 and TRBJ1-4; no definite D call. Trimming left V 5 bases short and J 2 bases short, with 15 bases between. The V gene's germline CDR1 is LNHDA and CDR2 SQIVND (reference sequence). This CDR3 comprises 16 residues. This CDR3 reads CASSDIPTATNEKLFF. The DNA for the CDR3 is TGTGCCAGTAGTGACATTCCGACGGCGACTAATGAAAAACTGTTTTTT.

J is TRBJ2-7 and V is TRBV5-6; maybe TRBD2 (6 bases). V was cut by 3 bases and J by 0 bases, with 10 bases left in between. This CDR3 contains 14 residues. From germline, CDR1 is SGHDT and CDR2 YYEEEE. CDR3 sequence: CASSSGLDSYEQYF. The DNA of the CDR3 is TGTGCCAGCAGCTCGGGACTGGACTCCTACGAGCAGTACTTC.